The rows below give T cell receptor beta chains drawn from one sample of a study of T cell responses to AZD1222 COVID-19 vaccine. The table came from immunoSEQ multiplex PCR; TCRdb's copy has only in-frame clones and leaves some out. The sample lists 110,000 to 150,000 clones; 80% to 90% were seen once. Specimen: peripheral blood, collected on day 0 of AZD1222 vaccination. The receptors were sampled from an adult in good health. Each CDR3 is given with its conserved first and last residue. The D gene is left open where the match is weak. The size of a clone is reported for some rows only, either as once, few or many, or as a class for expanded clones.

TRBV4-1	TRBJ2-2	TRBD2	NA	TGCGCCAGCAGCCCCCGACTAGCGGGGGTTAACACCGGGGAGCTGTTTTTT	CASSPRLAGVNTGELFF
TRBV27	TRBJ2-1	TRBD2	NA	TGTGCCAGCAGTTCACGAAGACTAGCGGGTGCCTACAATGAGCAGTTCTTC	CASSSRRLAGAYNEQFF
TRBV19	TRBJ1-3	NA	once	TGTGCCAGTAGTAAGGAGCACTCTGGAAACACCATATATTTT	CASSKEHSGNTIYF
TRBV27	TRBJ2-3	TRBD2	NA	TGTGCCAGCAGTCCCACCGGTATGGGACTAGCGGGGGGGGCCGCAGATACGCAGTATTTT	CASSPTGMGLAGGAADTQYF
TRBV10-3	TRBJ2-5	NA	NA	TGTGCCATCAGTGAGTCTGGGGACACACAAGAGACCCAGTACTTC	CAISESGDTQETQYF
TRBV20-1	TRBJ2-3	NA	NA	TGCAGTGCTAGTGCCAGATCCACAGATACGCAGTATTTT	CSASARSTDTQYF
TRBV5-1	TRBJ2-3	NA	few	TGCGCCAGCTCGGAGCGCACTAGCACAGATACGCAGTATTTT	CASSERTSTDTQYF
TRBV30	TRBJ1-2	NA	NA	TGTGCCTGGGATGGGGGGCGGCTTGTCTATGGCTACACCTTC	CAWDGGRLVYGYTF
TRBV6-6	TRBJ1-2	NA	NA	TGTGCCAGCAGGGGGGGGTCCATATATGGCTACACCTTC	CASRGGSIYGYTF
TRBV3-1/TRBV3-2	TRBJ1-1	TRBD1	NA	TGTGCCAGCAGCCAAGGATCAGGGACAGGGGACGCTTTCTTT	CASSQGSGTGDAFF
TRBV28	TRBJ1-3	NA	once	TGTGCCAGCGCAAGTTCAGGGGCTGGAAACACCATATATTTT	CASASSGAGNTIYF
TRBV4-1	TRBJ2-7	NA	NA	TGCGCCAGCAGCCCCTCCCTCTACGGCGGAGAAATCTACGAGCAGTACTTC	CASSPSLYGGEIYEQYF
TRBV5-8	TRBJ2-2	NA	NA	TGTGCCAGCAGCTTGCGTTGGGGAGCGAACACCGGGGAGCTGTTTTTT	CASSLRWGANTGELFF
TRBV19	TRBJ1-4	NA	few	TGTGCCAGTGCCGACGGGATAACGAATGGATACGAAAAACTGTTTTTT	CASADGITNGYEKLFF
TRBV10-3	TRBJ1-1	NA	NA	TGTGCCATCAGTGCGGCAGGGTTGGATGAAGCTTTCTTT	CAISAAGLDEAFF
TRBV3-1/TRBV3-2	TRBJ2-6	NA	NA	TGTGCCAGCAGCCAAGTGCGCTCTGGGGCCAACGTCCTGACTTTC	CASSQVRSGANVLTF
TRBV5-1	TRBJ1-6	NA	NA	TGCGCCAGCAGCTTGGACGTTTCCAATTCACCCCTCCACTTT	CASSLDVSNSPLHF
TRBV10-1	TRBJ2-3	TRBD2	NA	TGCGCCAGCAGTGCCGCGGGGGTGACAGATACGCAGTATTTT	CASSAAGVTDTQYF
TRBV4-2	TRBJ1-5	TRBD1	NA	TGTGCCAGCAGCCCTGCGACAGGGCAGTATCAGCCCCAGCATTTT	CASSPATGQYQPQHF
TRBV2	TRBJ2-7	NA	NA	TGTGCCAGCAGTAACTTCGGGACAAGCGAGCAGTACTTC	CASSNFGTSEQYF
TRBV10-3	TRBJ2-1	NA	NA	TGTGCCATCAGCCAGCCCAGTGCGCGGCCCTACAATGAGCAGTTCTTC	CAISQPSARPYNEQFF
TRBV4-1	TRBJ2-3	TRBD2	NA	TGCGCCAGCAGCCAAGCTAGCGGGAGCACAGATACGCAGTATTTT	CASSQASGSTDTQYF
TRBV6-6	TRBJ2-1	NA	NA	TGTGCCAGCAGTTTGGGGGCGAGCTCCTACAATGAGCAGTTCTTC	CASSLGASSYNEQFF
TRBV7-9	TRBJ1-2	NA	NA	TGTGCCAGCAGCTTAGTCGGGGGCTACACCTTC	CASSLVGGYTF
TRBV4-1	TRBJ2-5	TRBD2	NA	TGCGCCAGCAGCCCTGGGACTAGCGGGGGGGCCGCGGGGGAGACCCAGTACTTC	CASSPGTSGGAAGETQYF
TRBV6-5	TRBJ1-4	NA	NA	TGTGCCAGCAGTTACCAGGGACTTACAACTAATGAAAAACTGTTTTTT	CASSYQGLTTNEKLFF
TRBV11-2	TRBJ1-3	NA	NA	TGTGCCAGCAGCCCAAGACGGAGCTCTGGAAACACCATATATTTT	CASSPRRSSGNTIYF
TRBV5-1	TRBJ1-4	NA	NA	TGCGCCAGCAGCTTGGGGCCCTCTAATGAAAAACTGTTTTTT	CASSLGPSNEKLFF
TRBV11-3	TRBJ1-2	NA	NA	TGTGCCAGCAGCAGAACGAACTTGGGGGGCGGTTATGGCTACACCTTC	CASSRTNLGGGYGYTF
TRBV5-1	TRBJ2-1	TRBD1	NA	TGCGCCAGCAGCTTGGAACAGGGGGTGGGTGAGCAGTTCTTC	CASSLEQGVGEQFF
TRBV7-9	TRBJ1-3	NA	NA	TGTGCCAGCGCTAATTATCGGGGGGCAGGCGGAAACACCATATATTTT	CASANYRGAGGNTIYF
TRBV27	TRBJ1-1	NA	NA	TGTGCCAGCAGTTTGAACAGGGAAGCTGAAGCTTTCTTT	CASSLNREAEAFF
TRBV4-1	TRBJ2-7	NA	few	TGCGCCAGCAGCCACTACACAGGGACAAGCGAGCAGTACTTC	CASSHYTGTSEQYF
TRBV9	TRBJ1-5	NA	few	TGTGCCAGCAGCCCCCTAGGTTTCGGTCAGCCCCAGCATTTT	CASSPLGFGQPQHF
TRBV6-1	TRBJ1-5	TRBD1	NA	TGTGCCAGCAGTGAATTCCGGACAGGGTCTCAGCCCCAGCATTTT	CASSEFRTGSQPQHF
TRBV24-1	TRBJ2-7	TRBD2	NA	TGTGCCACCAGTGCCATGCTGGGAGGGAGCCACGAGCAGTACTTC	CATSAMLGGSHEQYF
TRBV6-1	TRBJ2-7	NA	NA	TGTGCCAGCAGTGAAGTCAGGAGCGAGCAGTACTTC	CASSEVRSEQYF
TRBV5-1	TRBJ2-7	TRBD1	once	TGCGCCAGCAGCTTGGACAGGGGAGAATCGGTGCGCTACGAGCAGTACTTC	CASSLDRGESVRYEQYF
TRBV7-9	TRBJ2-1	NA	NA	TGTGCCAGCAGCCCCCGGGCAGGGGACAATGAGCAGTTCTTC	CASSPRAGDNEQFF
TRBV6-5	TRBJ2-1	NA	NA	TGTGCCAGCAGTTACTCCTTCGGACACTTGGTGGATGAGCAGTTCTTC	CASSYSFGHLVDEQFF
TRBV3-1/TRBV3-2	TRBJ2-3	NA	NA	TGTGCCAGCAGCCTGTTAGGGGAGCGGCAGTATTTT	CASSLLGERQYF